The 12 T cell receptor beta chains presented below share a single source sample, sequenced in a study of T cell changes during pregnancy in multiple sclerosis. Profiled with immunoSEQ multiplex PCR; TCRdb holds only in-frame clones, not every one. The sample has tens of thousands of clones; 91% are singletons. The material was peripheral blood, obtained in the third trimester of pregnancy. These receptors came from a female donor in good health, enrolled as a control in a pregnancy study.

V gene TRBV9 combines with J gene TRBJ1-3, with 7 bases fitting TRBD1. V was clipped by 4 bases and J by 5 bases; unmatched bases: 6. This CDR3 contains 14 residues. Germline CDR1 SGDLS, CDR2 YYNGEE. The CDR3 region has the DNA TGTGCCAGCAGCTCAAAGACAGGGAGAAACACCATATATTTT. It translates to CASSSKTGRNTIYF.

In its sample, this clone was seen once. The J gene is TRBJ1-2, the V gene TRBV6-5; possibly TRBD1 for D (6 bases). The CDR3 contains 16 residues. In germline, CDR1 is MNHEY, CDR2 SVGAGI. Trimming took off 0 bases at V and 2 bases at J, with 13 bases between the two ends. CDR3 bases: TGTGCCAGCAGTTACTCGAACAGGGAGATAAACTATGGCTACACCTTC. Amino acids: CASSYSNREINYGYTF.

The chain uses TRBV19 and TRBJ2-1, with D possibly matching TRBD2 (5 bases). The CDR3 length is 17 residues. Germline values: CDR1 LNHDA, CDR2 SQIVND (reference sequence). V was pared by 3 bases and J by 3 bases, with 18 bases between. The CDR3 reads CASSIYQTSRDYNEQFF. As DNA, the CDR3 is TGTGCCAGTAGTATTTACCAGACCAGTCGGGACTACAATGAGCAGTTCTTC.

The chain has TRBV5-4 and TRBJ2-7; perhaps TRBD1 as D (6 bases). This CDR3 has 13 amino acids. V gave up 3 bases and J gave up 4 bases, with 11 bases separating them. Germline V gene sequence: CDR1 SGHNT, CDR2 YYREEE (reference sequence). The CDR3 DNA follows: TGTGCCAGCAGCTCCCCGGACAGTTACGAGCAGTACTTC. Translation: CASSSPDSYEQYF.

The rearrangement links TRBV4-1 to TRBJ1-1; D is uncertain. Germline CDR1 and CDR2: MGHRA and YSYEKL. Trimming shortened V by 0 bases and J by 0 bases, and 5 bases separated the two germline ends. CDR3 length equals 14 residues. CDR3 sequence (DNA): TGCGCCAGCAGCCAAGAGGCGGTGAACACTGAAGCTTTCTTT. It encodes CASSQEAVNTEAFF.

V is TRBV30 and J is TRBJ1-6, with 9 bases fitting TRBD1. The CDR3 is 16 amino acids. J lost 7 bases, V lost 2 bases, and 9 bases had no gene match. Germline V gene lookup returns CDR1 GTSNPN and CDR2 SVGIG (reference sequence). The CDR3 here is CAWSRPGTGSNSPLHF. CDR3 DNA sequence: TGTGCCTGGAGTCGTCCCGGGACAGGGTCGAATTCACCCCTCCACTTT.

This clone was recorded only once. The chain carries TRBV10-2 and TRBJ2-1, with D hard to call. Per germline, CDR1 WSHSY and CDR2 SAAADI. V lost 2 bases to trimming and J lost 6 bases, with 8 bases between them. This CDR3 comprises 13 residues. CDR3 sequence reads: CASSEIGPNEQFF. Written as DNA, the CDR3 is TGCGCCAGCAGTGAGATTGGCCCCAATGAGCAGTTCTTC.

The genes are TRBV10-3 and TRBJ2-7, with 9 bases aligning to TRBD1. V lost 6 bases and J lost 4; bases outside the gene matches: 7. CDR1 is ENHRY, CDR2 SYGVKD, per germline. CDR3 size: 14 residues. Written as DNA, the CDR3 is TGTGCCATCAGACACCGGGACAGGGCGTACGAGCAGTACTTC. Protein: CAIRHRDRAYEQYF.

This clone was seen once. In DNA, the CDR3 is TGTGCCAGCAGGCTACGAGTTTCCCCCTACGAGCAGTACTTC. Protein product: CASRLRVSPYEQYF. The chain recombines TRBV6-5 with TRBJ2-7; D is uncertain. Germline CDR1 and CDR2: MNHEY and SVGAGI. V shed 6 bases and J shed 2 bases, with 14 bases lying between them. The CDR3 is 14 residues long.

The chain couples TRBV5-1 to TRBJ2-7; 9 nucleotides match TRBD1. CDR3 length equals 14 residues. From germline, CDR1 is SGHRS and CDR2 YFSETQ. Unmatched junction bases numbered 8, after V lost 4 bases and J lost 6 bases. Here the CDR3 reads CASSPGTGTGEQYF. The DNA of the CDR3 is TGCGCCAGCAGCCCCGGGACAGGGACGGGCGAGCAGTACTTC.

The J gene is TRBJ2-1, the V gene TRBV7-9; 7 positions agree with TRBD1. Trimming cost V 8 bases and J 7 bases; bases outside gene matches: 11. Germline V gives CDR1 SEHNR, CDR2 FQNEAQ (reference sequence). The CDR3 contains 14 residues. The CDR3 DNA reads TGTGCCAGCTCCCCCGGGACAGCTATGAATGAGCAGTTCTTC. This translates into CASSPGTAMNEQFF.

The chain carries TRBV7-3 and TRBJ2-1; 9 nucleotides align to TRBD2. The CDR3 is 15 residues long. The V and J ends lost 5 bases and 4 bases, in that order; junction bases with no gene match: 6. CDR1 SGHTA and CDR2 FQGTGA come from the germline V gene. The CDR3 DNA reads as TGTGCCAGCAGCCCAAGGCGGGGGGGTTACAATGAGCAGTTCTTC. Encoded protein: CASSPRRGGYNEQFF.